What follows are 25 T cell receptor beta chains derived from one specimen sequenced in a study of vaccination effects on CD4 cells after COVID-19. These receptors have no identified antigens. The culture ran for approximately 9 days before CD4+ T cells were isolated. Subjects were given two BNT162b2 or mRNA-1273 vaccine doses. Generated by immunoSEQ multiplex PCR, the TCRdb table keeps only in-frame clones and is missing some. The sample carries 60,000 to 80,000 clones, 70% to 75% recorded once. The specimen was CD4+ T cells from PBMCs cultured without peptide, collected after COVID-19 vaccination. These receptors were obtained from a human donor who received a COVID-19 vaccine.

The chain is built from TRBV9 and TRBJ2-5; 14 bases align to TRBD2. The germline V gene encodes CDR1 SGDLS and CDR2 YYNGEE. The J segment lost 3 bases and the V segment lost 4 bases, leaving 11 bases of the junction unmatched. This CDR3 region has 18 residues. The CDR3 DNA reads TGTGCCAGCAGCCCCCGGGGGACGGGACTAGCGGGAGAAGAGACCCAGTACTTC. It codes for CASSPRGTGLAGEETQYF. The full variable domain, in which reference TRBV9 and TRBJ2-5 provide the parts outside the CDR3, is DSGVTQTPKHLITATGQRVTLRCSPRSGDLSVYWYQQSLDQGLQFLIQYYNGEERAKGNILERFSAQQFPDLHSELNLSSLELGDSALYFCASSPRGTGLAGEETQYFGPGTRLLVL.

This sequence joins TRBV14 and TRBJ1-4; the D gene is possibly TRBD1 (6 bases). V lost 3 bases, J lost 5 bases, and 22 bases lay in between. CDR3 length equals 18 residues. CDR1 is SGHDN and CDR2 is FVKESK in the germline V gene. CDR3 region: CASSHSYRVWFKNEKLFF. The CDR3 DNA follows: TGTGCCAGCAGCCACTCCTACAGGGTTTGGTTTAAGAATGAAAAACTGTTTTTT.

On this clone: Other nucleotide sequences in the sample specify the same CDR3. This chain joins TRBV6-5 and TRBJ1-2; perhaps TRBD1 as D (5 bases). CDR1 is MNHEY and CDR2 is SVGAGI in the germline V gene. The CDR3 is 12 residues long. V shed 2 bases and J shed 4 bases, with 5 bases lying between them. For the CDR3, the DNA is TGTGCCAGCAGTTACAGGGGCTATGGCTACACCTTC. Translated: CASSYRGYGYTF.

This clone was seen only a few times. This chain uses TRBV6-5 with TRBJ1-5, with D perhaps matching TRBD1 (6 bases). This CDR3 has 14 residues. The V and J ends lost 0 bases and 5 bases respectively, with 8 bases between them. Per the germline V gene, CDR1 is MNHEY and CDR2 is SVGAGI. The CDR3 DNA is TGTGCCAGCAGTTACTCGGACAGATATCAGCCCCAGCATTTT. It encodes CASSYSDRYQPQHF.

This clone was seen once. The CDR3 loop is CASSLEGNNSPLHF. The CDR3 DNA reads TGTGCCAGCAGCTTGGAAGGAAATAATTCACCCCTCCACTTT. The chain recombines TRBV5-4 with TRBJ1-6, with D unclear. Germline-derived CDR1 and CDR2 are SGHNT and YYREEE (reference sequence). The V and J ends lost 0 bases and 5 bases respectively, with 6 bases between them. The CDR3 loop spans 14 amino acids.

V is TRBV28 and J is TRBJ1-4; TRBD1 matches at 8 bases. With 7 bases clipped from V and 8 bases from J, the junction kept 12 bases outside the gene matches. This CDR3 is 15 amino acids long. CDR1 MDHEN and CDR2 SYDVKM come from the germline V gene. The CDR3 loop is CASTPRGGTGEKLFF. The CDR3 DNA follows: TGTGCCAGCACCCCGCGGGGAGGGACAGGAGAAAAACTGTTTTTT.

This CDR3 is CASSSFPGPRGTEAFF. DNA for the CDR3: TGTGCCAGTAGTTCCTTCCCGGGACCTCGGGGCACTGAAGCTTTCTTT. V gene TRBV19 combines with J gene TRBJ1-1, with a tentative D call TRBD1 (5 bases). The germline V gene encodes CDR1 LNHDA and CDR2 SQIVND (reference sequence). Trimming removed 5 bases at V and 4 bases at J, with 20 bases between. This CDR3 region has 16 residues.

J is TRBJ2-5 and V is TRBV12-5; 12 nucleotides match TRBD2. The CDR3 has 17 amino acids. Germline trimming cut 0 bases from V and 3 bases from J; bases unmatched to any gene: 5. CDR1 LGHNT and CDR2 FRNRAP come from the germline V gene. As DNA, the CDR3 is TGTGCTAGTGGTTTGGTTGGACTAGCGGGGATGAAAGAGACCCAGTACTTC. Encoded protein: CASGLVGLAGMKETQYF.

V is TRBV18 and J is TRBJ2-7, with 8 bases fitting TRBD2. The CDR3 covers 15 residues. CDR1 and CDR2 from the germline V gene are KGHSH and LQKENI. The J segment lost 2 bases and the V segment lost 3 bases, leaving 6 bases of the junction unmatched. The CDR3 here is CASSPGGGRTYEQYV. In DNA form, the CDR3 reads TGTGCCAGCTCACCCGGGGGGGGACGGACCTACGAGCAGTACGTC.

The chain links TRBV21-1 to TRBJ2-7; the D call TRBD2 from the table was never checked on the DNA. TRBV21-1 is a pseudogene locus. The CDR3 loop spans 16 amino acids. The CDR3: CASSGDCSGGPEEQYV. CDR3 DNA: TGTGCCAGCAGCGGTGACTGTAGCGGGGGGCCTGAGGAGCAGTACGTC.

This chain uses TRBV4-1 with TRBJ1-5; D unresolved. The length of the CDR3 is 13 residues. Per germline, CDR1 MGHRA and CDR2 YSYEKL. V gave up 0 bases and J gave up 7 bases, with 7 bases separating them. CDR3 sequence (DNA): TGCGCCAGCAGCCAAGAAGGAATGCAGCCCCAGCATTTT. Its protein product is CASSQEGMQPQHF.

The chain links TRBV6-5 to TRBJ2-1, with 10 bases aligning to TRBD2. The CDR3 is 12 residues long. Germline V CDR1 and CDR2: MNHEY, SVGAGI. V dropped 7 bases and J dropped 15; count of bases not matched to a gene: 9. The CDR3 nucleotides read TGTGCCAGCATTGCTACTAGCGGGGTTGCGTTCTTC. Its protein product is CASIATSGVAFF.

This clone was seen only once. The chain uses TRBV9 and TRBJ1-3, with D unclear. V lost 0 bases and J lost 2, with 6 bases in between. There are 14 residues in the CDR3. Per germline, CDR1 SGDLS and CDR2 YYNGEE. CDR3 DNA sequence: TGTGCCAGCAGCGTAGCATCCCCTGGAAACACCATATATTTT. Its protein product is CASSVASPGNTIYF.

CDR3 coding DNA: TGTGCCAGCTCCGGGAACAGCTTAAATGAAAAACTGTTTTTT. Translated, it gives CASSGNSLNEKLFF. The J gene is TRBJ1-4, the V gene TRBV18; D remains ambiguous. V lost 6 bases to trimming and J lost 5 bases, with 13 bases between them. The germline V gene has CDR1 KGHSH and CDR2 LQKENI. The CDR3 consists of 14 residues.

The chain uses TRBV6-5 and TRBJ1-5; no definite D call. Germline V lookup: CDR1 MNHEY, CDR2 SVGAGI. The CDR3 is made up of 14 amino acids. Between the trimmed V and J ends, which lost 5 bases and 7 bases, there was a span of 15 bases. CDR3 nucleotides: TGTGCCAGCAGTCCCCAGGTCTTGGAACAGCCCCAGCATTTT. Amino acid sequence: CASSPQVLEQPQHF.

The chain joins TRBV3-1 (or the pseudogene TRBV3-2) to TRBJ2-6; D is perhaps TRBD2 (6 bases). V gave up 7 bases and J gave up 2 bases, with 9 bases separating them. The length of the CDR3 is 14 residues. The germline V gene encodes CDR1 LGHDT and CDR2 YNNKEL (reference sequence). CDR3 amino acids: CASKWGAGANVLTF. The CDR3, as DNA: TGTGCCAGCAAATGGGGGGCTGGGGCCAACGTCCTGACTTTC.

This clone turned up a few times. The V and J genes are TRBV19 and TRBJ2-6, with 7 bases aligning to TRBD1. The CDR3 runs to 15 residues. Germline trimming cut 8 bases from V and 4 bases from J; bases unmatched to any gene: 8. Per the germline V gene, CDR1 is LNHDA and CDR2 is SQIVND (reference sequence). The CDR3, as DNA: TGTGCCAGTGGGGACAGCTTGCGCGGGGCCAACGTCCTGACTTTC. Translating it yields CASGDSLRGANVLTF.

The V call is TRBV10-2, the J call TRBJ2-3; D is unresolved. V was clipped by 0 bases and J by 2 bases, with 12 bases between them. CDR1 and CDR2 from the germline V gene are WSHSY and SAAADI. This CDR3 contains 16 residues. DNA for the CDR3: TGCGCCAGCAGTGAGTCTTTAGGGCCGTACACAGATACGCAGTATTTT. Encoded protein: CASSESLGPYTDTQYF.

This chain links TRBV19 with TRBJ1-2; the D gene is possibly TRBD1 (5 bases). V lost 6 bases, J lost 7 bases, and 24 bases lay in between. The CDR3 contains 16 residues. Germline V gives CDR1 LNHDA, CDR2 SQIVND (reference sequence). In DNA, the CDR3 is TGTGCCAGTAGCTATGATCCTGGGACGGCTAGACTTGGCTACACCTTC. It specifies CASSYDPGTARLGYTF. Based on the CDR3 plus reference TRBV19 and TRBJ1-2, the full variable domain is DGGITQSPKYLFRKEGQNVTLSCEQNLNHDAMYWYRQDPGQGLRLIYYSQIVNDFQKGDIAEGYSVSREKKESFPLTVTSAQKNPTAFYLCASSYDPGTARLGYTFGSGTRLTVV.

The CDR3 region is CASSLGPGLRNTGELFF. In nucleotides, the CDR3 is TGTGCCAGCAGCTTAGGTCCGGGACTCAGGAACACCGGGGAGCTGTTTTTT. The rearrangement joins TRBV7-3 to TRBJ2-2; the D gene is possibly TRBD2 (6 bases). Trimming shortened V by 2 bases and J by 1 base, and 14 bases separated the two germline ends. The V gene's germline CDR1 is SGHTA and CDR2 FQGTGA. The CDR3 is 17 residues long.

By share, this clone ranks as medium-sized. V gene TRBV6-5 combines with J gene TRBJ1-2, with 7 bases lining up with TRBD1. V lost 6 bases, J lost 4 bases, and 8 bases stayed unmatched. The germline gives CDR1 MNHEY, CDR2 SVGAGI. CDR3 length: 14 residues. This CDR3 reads CASRSTGQVYGYTF. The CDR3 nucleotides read TGTGCCAGCAGATCGACAGGGCAAGTCTATGGCTACACCTTC.

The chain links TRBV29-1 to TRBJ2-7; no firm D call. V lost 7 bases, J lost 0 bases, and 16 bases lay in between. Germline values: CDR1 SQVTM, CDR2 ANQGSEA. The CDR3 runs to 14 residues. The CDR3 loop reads CSDTPLGPSYEQYV. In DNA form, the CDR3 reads TGCAGCGATACACCATTAGGGCCCTCCTACGAGCAGTACGTC.

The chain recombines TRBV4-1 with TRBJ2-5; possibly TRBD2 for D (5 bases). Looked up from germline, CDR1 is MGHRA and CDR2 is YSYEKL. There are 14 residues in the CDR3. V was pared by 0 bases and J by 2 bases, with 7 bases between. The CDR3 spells CASSQDPGQETQYF. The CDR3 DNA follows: TGCGCCAGCAGCCAAGATCCGGGACAAGAGACCCAGTACTTC.

The CDR3 DNA follows: TGTGCCAGCAGTTCGGGAGGGGACGGTCAGCCCCAGCATTTT. This gives the protein CASSSGGDGQPQHF. This chain joins TRBV6-5 and TRBJ1-5, with a weak D call TRBD1 (5 bases). V was shortened by 4 bases and J by 6 bases, with 13 bases between the two germline ends. Germline V gene data show CDR1 as MNHEY and CDR2 as SVGAGI. The CDR3 contains 14 residues.

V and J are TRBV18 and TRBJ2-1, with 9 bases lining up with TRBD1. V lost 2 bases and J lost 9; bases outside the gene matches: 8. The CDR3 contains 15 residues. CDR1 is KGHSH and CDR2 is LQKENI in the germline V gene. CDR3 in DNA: TGTGCCAGCTCACCATCTTCGGGACAGGGAGGTGAGCAGTTCTTC. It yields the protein CASSPSSGQGGEQFF.